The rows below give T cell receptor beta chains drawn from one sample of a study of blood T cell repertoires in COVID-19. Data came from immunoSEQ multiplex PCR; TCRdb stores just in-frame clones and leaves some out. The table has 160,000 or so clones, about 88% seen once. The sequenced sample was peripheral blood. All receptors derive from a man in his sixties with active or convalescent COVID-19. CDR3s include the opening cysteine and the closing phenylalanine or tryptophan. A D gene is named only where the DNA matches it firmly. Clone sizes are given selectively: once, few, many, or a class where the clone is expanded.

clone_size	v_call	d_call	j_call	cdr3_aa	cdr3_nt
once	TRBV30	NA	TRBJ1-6	CAWSLEGEGSPLHF	TGTGCCTGGAGCCTGGAAGGGGAGGGTTCACCCCTCCACTTT
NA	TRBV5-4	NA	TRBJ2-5	CASSLGRETQYF	TGTGCCAGCAGCTTGGGTCGGGAGACCCAGTACTTC
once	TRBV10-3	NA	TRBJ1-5	CAISPQANQPQHF	TGTGCCATCAGCCCCCAGGCCAATCAGCCCCAGCATTTT
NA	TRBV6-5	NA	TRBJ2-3	CASSYFVGDSTDTQYF	TGTGCCAGCAGTTACTTCGTGGGAGACAGCACAGATACGCAGTATTTT
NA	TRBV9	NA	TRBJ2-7	CASSTRQYSYEQYF	TGTGCCAGCAGCACCCGACAGTACTCCTACGAGCAGTACTTC
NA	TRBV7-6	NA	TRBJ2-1	CASSLRLDYNEQFF	TGTGCCAGCAGCCTCCGACTAGATTACAATGAGCAGTTCTTC
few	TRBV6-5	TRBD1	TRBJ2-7	CASSRGQGGAYEQYF	TGTGCCAGCAGCCGTGGACAGGGTGGGGCCTACGAGCAGTACTTC
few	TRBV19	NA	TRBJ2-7	CASSNPRRDSSYEQYF	TGTGCCAGTAGTAACCCCAGGCGGGACAGCTCCTACGAGCAGTACTTC
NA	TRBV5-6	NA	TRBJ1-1	CASSLGPDIMNTEAFF	TGTGCCAGCAGCTTGGGGCCAGACATTATGAACACTGAAGCTTTCTTT
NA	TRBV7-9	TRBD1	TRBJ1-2	CASSLEGARGYTF	TGTGCCAGCAGCTTAGAGGGGGCGCGGGGCTACACCTTC